This T cell receptor beta chain was identified in a study of blood T cell repertoires in COVID-19. Some clones are missing from TCRdb's copy, which holds only in-frame ones; the method was immunoSEQ multiplex PCR. The sample contains approximately 170,000 clones, roughly 85% of which appear only once. CDR1 PRHDT and CDR2 FYEKMQ come from the germline V gene (reference sequence). The CDR3 spans 16 residues. The ends were cut back, 4 bases at V and 4 bases at J, with 19 bases in the middle. The sequence derives from a woman in her seventies in a cohort exposed to, infected with or recovered from COVID-19 (not recorded which). The chain uses TRBV13 and TRBJ1-2; a weak D match, TRBD1 (5 bases). Sequencing used PBMCs or T cells enriched from blood (not recorded which). The CDR3 is CASSYRRGAESYGYTF. For the CDR3, the DNA is TGTGCCAGCAGCTACCGGCGCGGGGCAGAGAGCTATGGCTACACCTTC.